Listed below are T cell receptor beta chains from one sample, sequenced in a study of T-cell reconstitution after alpha-beta-depleted transplantation in children. TCRdb re-derived calls from the PCR reads in MiXCR, one entry per CDR3 protein. The sample carries a few hundred thousand distinct CDR3 sequences, around 27% recorded once. The sample was PBMCs, taken before TCRalphabeta/CD19-depleted stem cell transplant. The receptors shown here come from a boy under three years old with Wiskott-Aldrich syndrome, due to receive a stem cell transplant. CDR3s include the opening cysteine and the closing phenylalanine or tryptophan. The order of the fields is D gene, V gene, clone size, J gene, CDR3 protein, CDR3 DNA. The D gene is left open where the match is weak. Rows give clone size only sometimes, using once, few, many, or a class for an expanded clone.

>TRBD1|TRBV12-3/TRBV12-4|few|TRBJ1-5
CASSRLGQGNQPQHF
TGTGCCAGCAGTCGCCTGGGACAGGGGAATCAGCCCCAGCATTTT
>TRBD1|TRBV10-1|many|TRBJ2-3
CASRQGSTDTQYF
TGCGCCAGCAGACAGGGGAGCACAGATACGCAGTATTTT
>NA|TRBV27|few|TRBJ2-1
CASSFAWSPAPNEQFF
TGTGCCAGCAGTTTCGCTTGGTCCCCTGCTCCCAATGAGCAGTTCTTC
>NA|TRBV9|few|TRBJ2-6
CASSADLRGVGANVLTF
TGTGCCAGCAGCGCTGATCTCAGGGGGGTTGGGGCCAACGTCCTGACTTTC
>NA|TRBV5-1|few|TRBJ2-7
CASSRGEAYEQYF
TGCGCCAGCAGCCGAGGCGAGGCGTACGAGCAGTACTTC
>NA|TRBV11-2|NA|TRBJ1-3
CASSLRGAICSGNTIYF
TGTGCCAGCAGCTTGCGGGGCGCAATCTGTTCTGGAAACACCATATATTTT
>TRBD1|TRBV20-1|NA|TRBJ2-7
CSAPHPGQGAYEQYF
TGCAGTGCTCCCCATCCGGGACAGGGGGCCTACGAGCAGTACTTC
>NA|TRBV5-1|NA|TRBJ2-7
CASSHRDITSEQYF
TGCGCCAGCAGCCACCGGGACATAACCTCCGAGCAGTACTTC
>NA|TRBV5-6|NA|TRBJ2-3
CASSFSQLTDTQYF
TGTGCCAGCAGCTTTTCCCAGCTCACAGATACGCAGTATTTT
>NA|TRBV5-5|few|TRBJ2-5
CASSSGTIQETQYF
TGTGCCAGCAGCTCCGGGACCATCCAAGAGACCCAGTACTTC
>NA|TRBV21-1|many|TRBJ2-5
CASSPRGGETQYF
TGTGCCAGCAGCCCCCGGGGAGGAGAGACCCAGTACTTC
>NA|TRBV20-1|few|TRBJ1-4
CSVRDRATNEKLFF
TGCAGTGTCCGGGACCGCGCAACTAATGAAAAACTGTTTTTT
>NA|TRBV7-6|many|TRBJ1-1
CASSSPEGDLGEAFF
TGTGCCAGCAGCTCCCCGGAAGGGGACCTCGGGGAAGCTTTCTTT
>TRBD1|TRBV7-9|few|TRBJ2-7
CASSAGGQGVYLREQYF
TGTGCCAGCAGCGCGGGAGGACAGGGGGTTTACTTGCGCGAGCAGTACTTC
>TRBD2|TRBV28|NA|TRBJ2-7
CASSPAGANYYEQYF
TGTGCCAGCAGCCCAGCGGGAGCCAATTACTACGAGCAGTACTTC
>NA|TRBV5-5|NA|TRBJ2-1
CASSLVEGTYNEQFF
TGTGCCAGCAGCTTGGTGGAGGGCACCTACAATGAGCAGTTCTTC
>TRBD1|TRBV7-9|NA|TRBJ2-3
CASSLGDRRDTQYF
TGTGCCAGCAGCTTGGGGGACAGGAGAGATACGCAGTATTTT
>NA|TRBV5-6|NA|TRBJ2-4
CASSLHGGARFANIQYF
TGTGCCAGCAGCTTGCACGGAGGGGCCCGATTTGCAAACATTCAGTACTTC
>NA|TRBV20-1|few|TRBJ2-3
CSARGGEQRPGRGDTQYF
TGCAGTGCTAGAGGGGGCGAACAGAGGCCAGGGAGAGGGGATACGCAGTATTTT
>TRBD2|TRBV5-1|NA|TRBJ2-3
CASSLSGSFSTDTQYF
TGCGCCAGCAGCCTTAGCGGGAGTTTTAGCACAGATACGCAGTATTTT
>NA|TRBV27|NA|TRBJ2-1
CASSLYATSSYNEQFF
TGTGCCAGCAGTTTATACGCCACGAGCTCCTACAATGAGCAGTTCTTC
>NA|TRBV28|NA|TRBJ2-3
CASRVFGHTDTQYF
TGTGCCAGCAGGGTTTTTGGGCACACAGATACGCAGTATTTT
>NA|TRBV29-1|NA|TRBJ1-1
CSVSRVSSTEAFF
TGCAGCGTCTCCAGGGTAAGCAGCACTGAAGCTTTCTTT
>TRBD2|TRBV12-3/TRBV12-4|few|TRBJ2-1
CASSQQGLAGVGQFF
TGTGCCAGCAGTCAGCAGGGACTAGCGGGAGTTGGGCAGTTCTTC
>TRBD1|TRBV5-1|few|TRBJ2-1
CASSSGTGFHEQFF
TGCGCCAGCAGCTCCGGGACAGGGTTTCATGAGCAGTTCTTC
>TRBD2|TRBV4-1|few|TRBJ2-1
CASSQVRTRFNEQFF
TGCGCCAGCAGCCAAGTTAGGACTAGATTCAATGAGCAGTTCTTC
>TRBD2|TRBV5-1|NA|TRBJ2-7
CASSRGGAGIYEQYF
TGCGCCAGCAGTCGGGGGGGAGCAGGGATCTACGAGCAGTACTTC
>NA|TRBV10-3|NA|TRBJ2-7
CAIGPSSYEQYF
TGTGCCATCGGCCCGAGCTCCTACGAGCAGTACTTC
>NA|TRBV5-1|NA|TRBJ2-7
CASSLGGGTYEQYF
TGCGCCAGCAGCTTGGGTGGGGGTACCTACGAGCAGTACTTC
>NA|TRBV27|few|TRBJ1-3
CASRPIGQSSGNTIYF
TGTGCCAGCAGACCGATCGGACAGAGCTCTGGAAACACCATATATTTT
>TRBD1|TRBV12-3/TRBV12-4|NA|TRBJ1-2
CASSLGRGLYGYTF
TGTGCCAGCAGTTTGGGCAGGGGGCTTTATGGCTACACCTTC
>NA|TRBV28|few|TRBJ1-3
CASSFRGTGNTIYF
TGTGCCAGCAGTTTTAGGGGAACGGGAAACACCATATATTTT
>NA|TRBV5-1|once|TRBJ1-2
CASSFRGDWGYTF
TGCGCCAGCAGCTTTCGCGGGGACTGGGGCTACACCTTC
>NA|TRBV5-1|few|TRBJ2-7
CASSRTTGPYEQYF
TGCGCCAGCAGCCGCACTACGGGGCCCTACGAGCAGTACTTC
>TRBD2|TRBV11-2|NA|TRBJ2-4
CASSRGTSGRRGAKNIQYF
TGTGCCAGCAGCAGAGGGACTAGCGGGAGGAGGGGGGCCAAAAACATTCAGTACTTC